These 13 T cell receptor beta chains were sequenced from one sample in a study of blood T cell repertoires in COVID-19 (dated by TCRdb to 2019 to 2021). The library relied on the immunoSEQ multiplex PCR assay. The table comes from immuneACCESS by way of TCRdb, which keeps in-frame sequences with V and J called. Part of the clones is missing from these tables; in studies checked, under half for an unresolved V gene and the rest for unknown reasons. For this sample there are over 100,000 clones; 81% appear just once. The ten largest clones represent more than 9% of the sample. The specimen sequenced was peripheral blood. These receptors all stem from a human donor in a cohort sampled during active COVID-19.

The rearrangement uses TRBV6-6 and TRBJ1-6; no reliable D call. The CDR3 totals 15 residues. Trimming pared 2 bases from V and 7 bases from J, leaving 12 bases between. Germline lookup yields CDR1 MNHNY and CDR2 SVGAGI (reference sequence). As DNA, the CDR3 is TGTGCCAGCAGTTACCCAGGACGAGGGAATTCACCCCTCCACTTT. It encodes CASSYPGRGNSPLHF.

This chain joins TRBV6-5 and TRBJ1-3; 9 bases fit TRBD1. Per germline, CDR1 MNHEY and CDR2 SVGAGI. The V segment lost 9 bases and the J segment 4 bases; nucleotides outside the gene matches: 4. The CDR3 has 13 amino acids. The CDR3 bases are TGTGCCAGTCAAACAGGGGGCGGAAACACCATATATTTT. It encodes CASQTGGGNTIYF.

This chain uses TRBV5-1 with TRBJ2-2; D is possibly TRBD1 (5 bases). V shed 4 bases and J shed 0 bases, with 10 bases lying between them. The germline gives CDR1 SGHRS, CDR2 YFSETQ. The CDR3 is 15 residues long. The CDR3 spells CASSMDTTNTGELFF. DNA for the CDR3: TGCGCCAGCAGCATGGACACAACGAACACCGGGGAGCTGTTTTTT.

The chain joins TRBV6-6 to TRBJ2-3, with D possibly being TRBD2 (6 bases). Germline loops: CDR1 MNHNY, CDR2 SVGAGI (reference sequence). The CDR3 contains 15 residues. Deletions cut 6 bases from V and 3 bases from J, with 16 bases between. This CDR3 reads CASRATGAGTDTQYF. The CDR3 DNA sequence: TGTGCCAGCAGGGCAACTGGGGCGGGGACAGATACGCAGTATTTT.

The chain couples TRBV11-3 to TRBJ2-6; maybe TRBD1 (6 bases). There are 11 residues in the CDR3. Per germline, CDR1 SGHNT and CDR2 YENEEA. The V gene lost 4 bases and the J gene lost 18 bases, with 13 bases spanning the gap. CDR3 sequence: CASSSTGATTF. The CDR3, as DNA: TGTGCCAGCAGCTCGACAGGCGCTACGACTTTC.

J is TRBJ1-2 and V is TRBV19; 12 positions match TRBD1. This CDR3 has 16 residues. V dropped 5 bases and J dropped 3; count of bases not matched to a gene: 7. Per the germline V gene, CDR1 is LNHDA and CDR2 is SQIVND (reference sequence). The CDR3 coding sequence is TGTGCCAGTAGTTTAACCGGGACAGGGGGCGACTATGGCTACACCTTC. It yields the protein CASSLTGTGGDYGYTF.

This chain uses TRBV18 with TRBJ1-1, with D tentatively TRBD1 (5 bases). V was clipped by 6 bases and J by 6 bases, with 14 bases between them. The CDR3 spans 13 residues. Germline V gives CDR1 KGHSH, CDR2 LQKENI. The CDR3 bases are TGTGCCAGCTCTCTTACGGGGGATGCTGAAGCTTTCTTT. Its protein is CASSLTGDAEAFF.

As concerns this clone: Lacking the conserved final phenylalanine or tryptophan, this CDR3 likely reflects a read error. It is unclear where the CDR3 begins or ends on the DNA, so no DNA is shown, and the CDR3 is as TCRdb lists it. The chain couples TRBV6-2 or TRBV6-3 to TRBJ2-7; TRBD2, the table's D call, was not compared with the DNA. The germline gives CDR1 MNHEY, CDR2 SVGEGT. The length of the CDR3 is 13 amino acids, counting both ends. CDR3 amino acids: CASSLPGLMEMAL.

The chain has TRBV6-2 or TRBV6-3 and TRBJ2-7; D is possibly TRBD2 (6 bases). The CDR3 runs 14 residues. The germline CDR1 and CDR2 sequences are MNHEY and SVGEGT. V lost 6 bases and J 0 bases, leaving 12 bases between the germline ends. CDR3 loop: CASRPTGSSYEQYF. Here the CDR3 DNA reads TGTGCCAGCAGGCCTACCGGGAGCTCCTACGAGCAGTACTTC.

The rearrangement links TRBV6-5 to TRBJ1-2, with 10 nucleotides matching TRBD1. The V and J ends lost 6 bases and 1 base, in that order; junction bases with no gene match: 2. The germline CDR1 and CDR2 sequences are MNHEY and SVGAGI. The CDR3 length is 14 residues. CDR3 coding DNA: TGTGCCAGCAGGGGGACAGGGGTTAACTATGGCTACACCTTC. The encoded protein is CASRGTGVNYGYTF.

This rearrangement joins TRBV25-1 to TRBJ2-7; D possibly corresponds to TRBD2 (6 bases). CDR3 length: 17 amino acids. From germline, CDR1 is MGHDK and CDR2 SYGVNS. V was trimmed by 2 bases and J by 0 bases, leaving 17 bases between them. The CDR3 here is CASSENGGRRSSYEQYF. DNA for the CDR3: TGTGCCAGCAGTGAAAACGGGGGTAGGAGGAGCTCCTACGAGCAGTACTTC.

This clone was counted between two and nine times. The chain carries TRBV6-5 and TRBJ1-1; D uncertain. The CDR3 runs to 14 residues. Germline CDR1 and CDR2: MNHEY and SVGAGI. V was cut by 0 bases and J by 4 bases, with 9 bases left in between. DNA for the CDR3: TGTGCCAGCAGTTACTCGCGGTACCTCACTGAAGCTTTCTTT. Translating it yields CASSYSRYLTEAFF.

The chain is built from TRBV6-2 or TRBV6-3 and TRBJ1-2; 7 nucleotides match TRBD1. The CDR3 has 13 amino acids. CDR1 is MNHEY and CDR2 is SVGEGT in the germline V gene. V was pared by 5 bases and J by 8 bases, with 8 bases of the junction left unmatched. CDR3 sequence: CASSQQGHRGYTF. As DNA, the CDR3 is TGTGCCAGCAGTCAACAGGGGCATAGGGGCTACACCTTC.